Listed below are T cell receptor beta chains from one sample, sequenced in a study of spatial heterogeneity in lung cancer. TCRdb reanalysed the 5' RACE reads using MiXCR and keeps one entry per CDR3 protein. The top ten hold about two fifths of the sample, which has fewer than 45,000 distinct CDR3 sequences, 6.8% seen once. This material consisted of PBMCs, taken at surgery. These receptor sequences come from a female donor with early-stage non-small cell lung cancer. The CDR3 runs from the conserved cysteine through the conserved F or W. Each record gives: J gene, D gene, V gene, clone size, CDR3 protein. A D gene is named only where the DNA matches it firmly. Rows may omit the clone size; those that give it use once, few, many or a size class.

>TRBJ1-5|.|TRBV6-2/TRBV6-3|few
CASSYPTQPQHF
>TRBJ1-5|.|TRBV7-2|few
CASSLSVAGQPQHF
>TRBJ2-3|.|TRBV5-1|.
CASSLGDTTDTQYF
>TRBJ1-5|.|TRBV2|many
CASSVGTGSWGGQPQHF
>TRBJ2-1|.|TRBV20-1|.
CSASSPGNEQFF
>TRBJ1-3|TRBD1|TRBV7-8|many
CASSRQGRSGNTIYF
>TRBJ1-5|TRBD1|TRBV19|.
CATPGQNQPQHF
>TRBJ2-2|TRBD1|TRBV6-5|.
CASSYRAGGDGELFF
>TRBJ2-2|.|TRBV25-1|.
CASRWGMNTGELFF
>TRBJ2-1|TRBD2|TRBV6-2/TRBV6-3|many
CASGNRGLANNEQFF
>TRBJ2-5|TRBD1|TRBV18|.
CASSQDRGLQETQYF
>TRBJ1-5|.|TRBV29-1|many
CSVGGGRGANQPQHF
>TRBJ1-5|.|TRBV20-1|many
CSARLGNQPQHF
>TRBJ1-4|.|TRBV27|.
CAGSGRYEGEKLFF
>TRBJ1-1|TRBD1|TRBV27|few
CASSLRDRVTEAFF
>TRBJ1-6|TRBD1|TRBV7-9|many
CASSGLGQGNSPLHF
>TRBJ2-7|.|TRBV20-1|many
CSARPIDTYEQYF
>TRBJ2-3|TRBD2|TRBV5-1|many
CASSPLAGDGTDTQYF
>TRBJ2-3|.|TRBV5-8|many
CASSRRLVPDTQYF
>TRBJ2-1|.|TRBV5-6|few
CASFEERYSYNEQFF
>TRBJ2-4|TRBD1|TRBV6-5|many
CASSGDRAKNIQYF
>TRBJ2-3|.|TRBV9|many
CASSVPSEGTNTDTQYF
>TRBJ2-5|.|TRBV9|few
CASSPGTQYF
>TRBJ2-1|.|TRBV7-9|many
CASSLEGSYNEQFF
>TRBJ1-4|.|TRBV7-8|many
CASSLNVFVSSNEKLFF
>TRBJ2-1|TRBD2|TRBV18|.
CASSPSILAGPYNEQFF
>TRBJ2-7|.|TRBV9|many
CASSGGDFYEQYF
>TRBJ2-6|.|TRBV6-6|many
CASGDPGANVLTF